This T cell receptor (beta chain) was profiled in a study of siplizumab effects on memory and regulatory T cells (dated by TCRdb to the late 2010s). Regarding the research as a whole: The effect of the anti-CD2 antibody siplizumab on alloreactive T-cell subsets was examined in allogeneic mixed lymphocyte reactions constructed from human PBMCs. The research as a whole found: Sequences below about 10^-5 frequency were poorly captured, so only a minor fraction of alloreactive clones could be mapped to unstimulated subsets. The cumulative frequency of alloreactive sequences traceable to unstimulated CD4+ memory T cells was significantly reduced by siplizumab. Among mappable alloreactive CD4+ clones, an average Treg-derived fraction of over 60% was observed with siplizumab, compared with approximately 30% in control reactions. The suppressive function of proliferating Tregs from siplizumab cultures was not functionally confirmed. Roughly 75-97% of proliferating CD4+ or CD8+ clones could not be assigned a naive or memory phenotype. Unstimulated naive T cells appeared more diverse than memory T cells, and naive cells seemed to contribute substantially to the alloresponse.

To prepare the library, the immunoSEQ multiplex PCR assay was applied. Approximately 10^5 TCR templates per sample were assayed by the deep sequencing platform. Genomic DNA extracted from sorted T cells was used for TCRbeta CDR3 sequencing. The published analysis was carried out like this. The R programming language was used for clonal analysis of the TCRbeta CDR3 data. Alloreactive CD4+ and CD8+ clones were identified by comparing unstimulated samples to CFSE-low samples taken after the reaction. Regulatory or non-regulatory origin was assigned to alloreactive CD4+ clones by matching of sequences to sorted unstimulated Treg and non-Treg repertoires. Held by TCRdb, this immuneACCESS table contains in-frame sequences only and omits some clones. Under half of the omission traces to an unresolved V gene where checked; the cause of the rest is unknown. The V and J calls and clone size are taken from that table; D and trimming were inferred from the DNA. This sample holds about 110,000 clones; about 90% were observed only once. 0.65% to 0.9% of the sample comes from the top ten.

Sorted unstimulated T cells, along with proliferating T cells recovered from mixed lymphocyte reactions, underwent TCRbeta CDR3 sequencing. Fresh whole blood from ten HLA-typed healthy donors was used as the source from which PBMCs were isolated. To map where alloreactive clones came from, CD4+ regulatory T cells in the unstimulated state were FACS-sorted. Counted from cysteine to phenylalanine, this CDR3 has 13 amino acids. The entry retains the CDR3 DNA only, 39 bases that are in frame from base 1. The germline V gene (reference sequence) supplies CDR1 LNHDA and CDR2 SQIVND. From V the trimming removes 10 bases and from J it removes 4 bases, while the gene matches leave 6 bases of the junction unaccounted for. Concerning this clone: Its antigen specificity is not known. No base-level quality is on record; no much larger clone is a single base apart.

The sequence is built from TRBV19 and TRBJ2-5; the junction holds 10 bases that match TRBD1. This clonotype was obtained from a human donor in good health. The material sequenced was Tregs sorted from blood. The bases are TGTGCCATCTCCAGGACAGGGGGAGAGACCCAGTACTTC. It is translated as CAISRTGGETQYF.